This is a list of T cell receptor beta chains from one sample in a study of Graves' ophthalmopathy and Graves' hyperthyroidism. TCRdb called the multiplex PCR reads again in MiXCR, with one record for every CDR3 protein. The profile shows around 400,000 distinct CDR3 sequences, around 16% of them singletons. Specimen: peripheral blood. Every receptor here comes from a woman under 30 with Graves' ophthalmopathy. The conserved cysteine and the conserved F or W are not part of the CDR3 here.

J: TRBJ2-2; V: TRBV28; CDR3: ASGRANTGELF
J: TRBJ2-5; V: TRBV27; CDR3: ASSPRQGGRETQY
J: TRBJ1-3; V: TRBV2; CDR3: ASRRGVSGNTIY
J: TRBJ2-7; V: TRBV4-1; CDR3: ASSRSGPPDEQY
J: TRBJ1-1; V: TRBV30; CDR3: AGDRGFDTEAF
J: TRBJ1-6; V: TRBV30; CDR3: AWSGANSPLH
J: TRBJ1-4; V: TRBV6-1; CDR3: ASSNRDRGLEKLF
J: TRBJ1-1; V: TRBV5-1; CDR3: ASSDGTLGNTEAF
J: TRBJ2-6; V: TRBV19; CDR3: ASKDPATGANALT
J: TRBJ1-5; V: TRBV6-4; CDR3: ASSDSTGGSGSNQPQH
J: TRBJ1-6; V: TRBV6-2/TRBV6-3; CDR3: ASRRTGSLKYNSPLH
J: TRBJ2-5; V: TRBV28; CDR3: ASSLGRRGLETQY
J: TRBJ2-2; V: TRBV6-2/TRBV6-3; CDR3: ASSYGPRGTGELF
J: TRBJ1-6; V: TRBV10-1; CDR3: ASSDGQRNNSPLH
J: TRBJ2-5; V: TRBV6-2/TRBV6-3; CDR3: ASSTDRVEETQY
J: TRBJ1-5; V: TRBV4-1; CDR3: ASSQFPQGVGNQPQH
J: TRBJ1-1; V: TRBV6-2/TRBV6-3; CDR3: ASSYSVWATEAF
J: TRBJ1-2; V: TRBV6-1; CDR3: ASSEVGQGYGYT
J: TRBJ2-2; V: TRBV28; CDR3: ASSFPALAGTGELF
J: TRBJ1-2; V: TRBV12-3/TRBV12-4; CDR3: ASIIPGQAAYGYT